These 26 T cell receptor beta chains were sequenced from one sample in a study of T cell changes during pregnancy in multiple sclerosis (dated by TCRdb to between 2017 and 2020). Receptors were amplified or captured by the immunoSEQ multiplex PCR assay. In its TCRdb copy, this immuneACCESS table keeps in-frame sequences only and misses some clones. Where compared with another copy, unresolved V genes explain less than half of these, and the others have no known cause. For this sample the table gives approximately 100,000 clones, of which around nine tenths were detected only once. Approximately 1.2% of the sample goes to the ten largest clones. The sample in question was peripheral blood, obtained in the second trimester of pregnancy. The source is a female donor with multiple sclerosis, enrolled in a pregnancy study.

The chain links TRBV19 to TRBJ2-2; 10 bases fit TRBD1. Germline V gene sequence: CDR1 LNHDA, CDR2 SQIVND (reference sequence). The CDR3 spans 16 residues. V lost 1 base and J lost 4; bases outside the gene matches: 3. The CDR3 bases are TGTGCCAGTAGTATAGGGGGACAGGGGTCCACCGGGGAGCTGTTTTTT. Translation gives CASSIGGQGSTGELFF.

The CDR3 DNA reads as TGTGCCAGCAACCCCACGACTAGCGGGACCGTAGATACGCAGTATTTT. Its translation is CASNPTTSGTVDTQYF. The V and J genes are TRBV4-2 and TRBJ2-3, with 11 bases lining up with TRBD2. CDR1 is LGHNA and CDR2 is YNFKEQ in the germline V gene. With V trimmed by 7 bases and J by 5 bases, 11 bases remained unmatched. The CDR3 runs 16 residues.

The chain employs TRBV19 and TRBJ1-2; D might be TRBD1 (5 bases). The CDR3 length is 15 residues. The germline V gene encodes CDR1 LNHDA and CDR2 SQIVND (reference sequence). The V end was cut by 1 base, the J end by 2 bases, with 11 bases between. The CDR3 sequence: CASSIGGTINYGYTF. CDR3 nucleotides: TGTGCCAGTAGTATAGGGGGCACGATAAACTATGGCTACACCTTC.

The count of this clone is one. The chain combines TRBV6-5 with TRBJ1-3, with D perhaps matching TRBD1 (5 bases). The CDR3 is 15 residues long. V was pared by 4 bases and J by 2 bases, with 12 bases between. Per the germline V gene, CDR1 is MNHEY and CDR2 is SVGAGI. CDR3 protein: CASSFIAGPGNTIYF. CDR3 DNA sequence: TGTGCCAGCAGTTTTATTGCAGGGCCTGGAAACACCATATATTTT.

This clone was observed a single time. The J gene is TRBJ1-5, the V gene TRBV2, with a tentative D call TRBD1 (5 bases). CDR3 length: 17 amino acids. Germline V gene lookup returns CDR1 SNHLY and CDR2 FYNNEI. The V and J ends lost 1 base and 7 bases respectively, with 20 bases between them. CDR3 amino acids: CASSEDGSQGGRQPQHF. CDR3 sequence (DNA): TGTGCCAGCAGTGAAGATGGATCGCAGGGTGGACGGCAGCCCCAGCATTTT.

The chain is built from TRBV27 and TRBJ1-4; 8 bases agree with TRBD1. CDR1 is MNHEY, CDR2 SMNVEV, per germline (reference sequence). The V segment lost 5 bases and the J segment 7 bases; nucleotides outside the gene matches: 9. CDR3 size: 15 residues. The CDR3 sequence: CASSPPGQEIEKLFF. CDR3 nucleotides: TGTGCCAGCAGTCCCCCGGGACAGGAGATTGAAAAACTGTTTTTT.

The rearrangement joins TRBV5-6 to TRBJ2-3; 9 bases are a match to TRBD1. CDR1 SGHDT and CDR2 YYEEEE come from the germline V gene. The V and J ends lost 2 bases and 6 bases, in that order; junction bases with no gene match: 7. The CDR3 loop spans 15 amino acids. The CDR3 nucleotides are TGTGCCAGCAGCTTCCTGACAGGGGGGGTCGATACGCAGTATTTT. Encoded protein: CASSFLTGGVDTQYF.

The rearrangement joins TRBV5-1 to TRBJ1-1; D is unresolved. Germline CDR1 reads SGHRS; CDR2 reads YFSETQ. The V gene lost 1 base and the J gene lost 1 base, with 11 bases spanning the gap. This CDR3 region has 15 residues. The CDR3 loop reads CASSLLGAGNTEAFF. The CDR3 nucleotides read TGCGCCAGCAGCTTGTTGGGCGCGGGGAACACTGAAGCTTTCTTT.

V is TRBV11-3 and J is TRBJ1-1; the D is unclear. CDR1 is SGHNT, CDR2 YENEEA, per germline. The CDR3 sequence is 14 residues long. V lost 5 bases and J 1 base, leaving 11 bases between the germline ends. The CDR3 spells CASSPTRENTEAFF. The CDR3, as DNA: TGTGCCAGCAGCCCGACCCGGGAGAACACTGAAGCTTTCTTT.

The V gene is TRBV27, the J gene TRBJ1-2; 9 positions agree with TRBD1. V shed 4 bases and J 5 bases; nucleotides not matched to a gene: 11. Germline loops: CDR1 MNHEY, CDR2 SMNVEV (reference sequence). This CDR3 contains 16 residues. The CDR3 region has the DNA TGTGCCAGCAGTTCCACGGGACAGGGCCCGACTTATGGCTACACCTTC. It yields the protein CASSSTGQGPTYGYTF.

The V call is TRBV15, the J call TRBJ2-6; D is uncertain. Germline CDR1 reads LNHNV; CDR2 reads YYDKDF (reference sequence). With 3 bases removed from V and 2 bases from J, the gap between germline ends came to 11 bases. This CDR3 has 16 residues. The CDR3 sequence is CATSSTYGAGANVLTF. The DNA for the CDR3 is TGTGCCACCAGCAGCACCTACGGAGCTGGGGCCAACGTCCTGACTTTC.

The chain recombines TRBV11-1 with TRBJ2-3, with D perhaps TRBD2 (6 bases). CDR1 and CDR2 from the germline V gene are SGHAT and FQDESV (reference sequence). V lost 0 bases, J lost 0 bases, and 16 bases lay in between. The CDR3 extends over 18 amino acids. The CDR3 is CASSLATGRGPSTDTQYF. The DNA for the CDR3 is TGTGCCAGCAGCTTAGCGACCGGGCGGGGCCCTAGCACAGATACGCAGTATTTT.

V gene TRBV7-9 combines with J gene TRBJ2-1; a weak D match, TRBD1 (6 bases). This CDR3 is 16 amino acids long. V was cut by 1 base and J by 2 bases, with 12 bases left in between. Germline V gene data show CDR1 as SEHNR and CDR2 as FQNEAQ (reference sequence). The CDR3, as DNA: TGTGCCAGCAGCTTAGTTGCAGGGGTCCCCTACAATGAGCAGTTCTTC. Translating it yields CASSLVAGVPYNEQFF.

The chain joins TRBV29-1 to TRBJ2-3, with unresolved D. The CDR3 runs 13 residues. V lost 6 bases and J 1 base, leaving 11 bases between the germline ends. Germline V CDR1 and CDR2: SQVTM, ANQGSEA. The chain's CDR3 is CSVSLEGTDTQYF. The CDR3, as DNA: TGCAGCGTGTCCCTAGAGGGCACAGATACGCAGTATTTT.

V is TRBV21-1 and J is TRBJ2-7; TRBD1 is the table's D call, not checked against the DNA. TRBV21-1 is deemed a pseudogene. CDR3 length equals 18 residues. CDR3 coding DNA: TGTGCCAGCAGCAAAGTTACCGTGACCGGGACAGGGGCCTACGAGCAGTACTTC. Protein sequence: CASSKVTVTGTGAYEQYF.

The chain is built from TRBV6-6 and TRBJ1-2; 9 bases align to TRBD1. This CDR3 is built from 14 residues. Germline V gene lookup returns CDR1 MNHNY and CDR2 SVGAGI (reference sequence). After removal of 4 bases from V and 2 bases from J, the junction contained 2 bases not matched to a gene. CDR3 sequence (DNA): TGTGCCAGCAGTTGGGACAGGGAGAACTATGGCTACACCTTC. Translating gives CASSWDRENYGYTF.

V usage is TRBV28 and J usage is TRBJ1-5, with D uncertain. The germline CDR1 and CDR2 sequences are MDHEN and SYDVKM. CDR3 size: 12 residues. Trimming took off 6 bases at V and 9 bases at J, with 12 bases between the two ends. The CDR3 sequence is CASSIGVGPQHF. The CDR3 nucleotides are TGTGCCAGCAGCATTGGTGTCGGGCCCCAGCATTTT.

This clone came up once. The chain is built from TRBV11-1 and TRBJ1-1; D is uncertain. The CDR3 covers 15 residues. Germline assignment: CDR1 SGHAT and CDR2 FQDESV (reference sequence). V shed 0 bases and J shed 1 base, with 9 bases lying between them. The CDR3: CASSLAPGGNTEAFF. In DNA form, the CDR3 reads TGTGCCAGCAGCTTAGCGCCGGGAGGGAACACTGAAGCTTTCTTT.

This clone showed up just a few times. This CDR3 is CASGLWRGSYNEQFF. For the CDR3, the DNA is TGTGCCAGCGGGTTATGGCGGGGGTCCTACAATGAGCAGTTCTTC. This rearrangement joins TRBV7-9 to TRBJ2-1; TRBD2 matches 7 bases. Germline values: CDR1 SEHNR, CDR2 FQNEAQ (reference sequence). The CDR3 has 15 residues. V dropped 8 bases and J dropped 1; count of bases not matched to a gene: 8.

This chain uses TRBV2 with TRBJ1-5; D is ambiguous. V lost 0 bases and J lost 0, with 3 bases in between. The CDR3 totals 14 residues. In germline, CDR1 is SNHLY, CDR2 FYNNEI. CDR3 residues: CASSEALSNQPQHF. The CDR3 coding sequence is TGTGCCAGCAGTGAAGCCCTTAGCAATCAGCCCCAGCATTTT.

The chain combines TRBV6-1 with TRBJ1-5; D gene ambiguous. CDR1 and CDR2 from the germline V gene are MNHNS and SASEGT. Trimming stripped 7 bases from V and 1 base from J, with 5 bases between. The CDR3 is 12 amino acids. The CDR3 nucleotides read TGTGCCAGCAAAGCAAGCAATCAGCCCCAGCATTTT. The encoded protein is CASKASNQPQHF.

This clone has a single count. The CDR3 protein is CASSYSGRAFF. CDR3 sequence (DNA): TGTGCCAGCAGTTACTCCGGTCGAGCTTTCTTT. This chain uses TRBV6-5 with TRBJ1-1, with D hard to call. The V gene lost 0 bases and the J gene lost 10 bases, with 6 bases spanning the gap. Per the germline V gene, CDR1 is MNHEY and CDR2 is SVGAGI. The CDR3 is 11 residues long.

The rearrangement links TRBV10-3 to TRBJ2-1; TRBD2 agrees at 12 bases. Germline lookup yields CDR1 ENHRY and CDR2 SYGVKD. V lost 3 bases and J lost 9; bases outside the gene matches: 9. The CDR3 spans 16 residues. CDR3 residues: CAISDRTSGKHGEQFF. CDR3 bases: TGTGCCATCAGTGACCGGACTAGCGGGAAACATGGTGAGCAGTTCTTC.

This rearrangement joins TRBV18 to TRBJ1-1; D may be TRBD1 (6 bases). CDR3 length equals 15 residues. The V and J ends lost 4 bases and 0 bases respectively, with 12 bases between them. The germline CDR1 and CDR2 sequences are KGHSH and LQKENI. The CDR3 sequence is CASSQMRGMNTEAFF. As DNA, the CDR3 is TGTGCCAGCTCACAGATGAGGGGGATGAACACTGAAGCTTTCTTT.

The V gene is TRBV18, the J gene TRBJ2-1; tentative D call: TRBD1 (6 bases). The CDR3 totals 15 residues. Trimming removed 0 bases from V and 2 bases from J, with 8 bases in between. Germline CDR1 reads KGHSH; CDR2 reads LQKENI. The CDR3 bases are TGTGCCAGCTCACCACCAACAGGGCCCTACAATGAGCAGTTCTTC. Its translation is CASSPPTGPYNEQFF.

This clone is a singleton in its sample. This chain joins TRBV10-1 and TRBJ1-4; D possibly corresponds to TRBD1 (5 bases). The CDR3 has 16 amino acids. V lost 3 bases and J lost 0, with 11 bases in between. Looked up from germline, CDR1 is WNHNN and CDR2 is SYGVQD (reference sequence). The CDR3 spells CASSETGPTTNEKLFF. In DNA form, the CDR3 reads TGCGCCAGCAGTGAAACAGGACCAACAACTAATGAAAAACTGTTTTTT.